This section outlines one TCR beta chain sequence together with its context. Antigen specificity is unknown. This record comes from a study of cytomegalovirus exposure and HLA in healthy donors. The donors (healthy individuals) were bone marrow donors. Use of 60 Vbeta and 13 Jbeta primers characterized the PCR. TCRdb keeps only in-frame clones here, not all; method: immunoSEQ multiplex PCR. The sample consists of approximately 160,000 clones, 68% of them appearing once. The CDR3 is 13 amino acids. The germline CDR1 and CDR2 sequences are MDHEN and SYDVKM. V dropped 5 bases and J dropped 0 bases, with 8 bases sitting between them. The study's findings and limits: In a later analysis, most CMV-associated TCR beta chains appeared HLA-restricted. TCR beta V- and J-gene trimming, according to a later analysis, was linked to a missense DCLRE1C variant. With DRB1 most and HLA-C fewest, TCR association rates differed between HLA loci in a later analysis.

This chain joins TRBV28 and TRBJ2-7; TRBD2 might be the D (6 bases). The TCR originated in a man aged 50 to 60 in good health and CMV-seronegative. Sequenced material: PBMCs. In nucleotides, the CDR3 is TGTGCCAGCAGTCCGGGACTCTCCTACGAGCAGTACTTC. This gives the protein CASSPGLSYEQYF.